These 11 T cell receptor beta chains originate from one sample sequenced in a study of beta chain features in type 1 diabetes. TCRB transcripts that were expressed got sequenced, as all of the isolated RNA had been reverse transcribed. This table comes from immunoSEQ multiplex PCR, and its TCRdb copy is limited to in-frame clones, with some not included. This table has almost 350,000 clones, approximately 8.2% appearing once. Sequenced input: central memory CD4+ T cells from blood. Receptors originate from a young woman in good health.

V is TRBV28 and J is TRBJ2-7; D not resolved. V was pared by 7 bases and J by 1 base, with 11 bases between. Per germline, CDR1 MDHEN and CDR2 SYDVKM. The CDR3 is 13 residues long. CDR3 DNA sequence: TGTGCCAGCAAGGTTAGTACGTCCTACGAGCAGTACTTC. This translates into CASKVSTSYEQYF.

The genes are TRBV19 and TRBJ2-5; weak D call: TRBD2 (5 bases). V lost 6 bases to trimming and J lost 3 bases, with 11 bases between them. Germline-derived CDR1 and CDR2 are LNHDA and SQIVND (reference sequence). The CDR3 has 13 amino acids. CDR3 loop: CASSMDWKETQYF. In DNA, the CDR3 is TGTGCCAGTAGCATGGACTGGAAAGAGACCCAGTACTTC.

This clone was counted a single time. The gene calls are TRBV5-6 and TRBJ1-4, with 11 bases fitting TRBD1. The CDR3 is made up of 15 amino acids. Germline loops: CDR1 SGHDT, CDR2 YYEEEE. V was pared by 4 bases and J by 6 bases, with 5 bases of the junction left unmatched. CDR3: CASSTGGQGDEKLFF. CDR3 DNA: TGTGCCAGCAGCACTGGGGGACAGGGGGATGAAAAACTGTTTTTT.

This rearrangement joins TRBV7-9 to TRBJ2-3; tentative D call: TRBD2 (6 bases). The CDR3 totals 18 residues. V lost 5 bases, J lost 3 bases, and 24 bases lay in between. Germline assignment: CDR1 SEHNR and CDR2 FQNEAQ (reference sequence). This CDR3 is CASSLKLVLSGPTDTQYF. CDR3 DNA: TGTGCCAGCAGCCTAAAGCTTGTCCTTAGCGGACCGACAGATACGCAGTATTTT. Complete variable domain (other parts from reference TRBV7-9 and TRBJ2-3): DTGVSQNPRHKITKRGQNVTFRCDPISEHNRLYWYRQTLGQGPEFLTYFQNEAQLEKSRLLSDRFSAERPKGSFSTLEIQRTEQGDSAMYLCASSLKLVLSGPTDTQYFGPGTRLTVL.

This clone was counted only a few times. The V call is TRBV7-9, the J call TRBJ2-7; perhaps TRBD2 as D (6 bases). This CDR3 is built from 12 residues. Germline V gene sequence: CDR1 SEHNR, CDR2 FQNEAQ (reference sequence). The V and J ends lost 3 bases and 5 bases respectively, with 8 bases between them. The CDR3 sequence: CASSFGSHEQYF. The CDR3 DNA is TGTGCCAGCAGCTTCGGGAGCCACGAGCAGTACTTC.

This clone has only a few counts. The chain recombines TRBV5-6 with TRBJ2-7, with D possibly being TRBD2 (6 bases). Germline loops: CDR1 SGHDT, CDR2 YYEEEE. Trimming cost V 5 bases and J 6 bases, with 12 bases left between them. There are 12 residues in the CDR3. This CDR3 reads CASSTGSPEQYF. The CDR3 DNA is TGTGCCAGCAGTACCGGGAGTCCCGAGCAGTACTTC.

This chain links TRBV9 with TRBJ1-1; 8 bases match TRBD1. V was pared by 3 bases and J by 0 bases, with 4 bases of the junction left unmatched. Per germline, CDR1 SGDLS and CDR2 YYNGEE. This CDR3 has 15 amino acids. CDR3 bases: TGTGCCAGCAGCGCAGGACAGGGATTGAACACTGAAGCTTTCTTT. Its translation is CASSAGQGLNTEAFF.

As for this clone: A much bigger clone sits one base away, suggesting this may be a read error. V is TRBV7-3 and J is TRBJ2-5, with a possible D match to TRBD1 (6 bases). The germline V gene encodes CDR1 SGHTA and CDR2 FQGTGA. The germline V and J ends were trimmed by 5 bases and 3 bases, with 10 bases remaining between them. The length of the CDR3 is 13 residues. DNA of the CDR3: TGTGCCAGCAGCCGGAACAGGGAAGAGACCCAGTACTTC. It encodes CASSRNREETQYF.

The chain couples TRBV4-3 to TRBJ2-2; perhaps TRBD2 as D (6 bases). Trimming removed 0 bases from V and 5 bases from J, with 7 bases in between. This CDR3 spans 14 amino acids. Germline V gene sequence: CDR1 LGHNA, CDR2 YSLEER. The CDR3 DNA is TGCGCCAGCAGCCAAGAGGAGGGTACCGGGGAGCTGTTTTTT. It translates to CASSQEEGTGELFF.

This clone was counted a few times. The DNA for the CDR3 is TGTGCCAGCAGCTTCCAGAGCTACGAGCAGTACTTC. Encoded protein: CASSFQSYEQYF. This chain joins TRBV7-3 and TRBJ2-7; the D is unclear. The CDR3 loop spans 12 amino acids. V shed 3 bases and J shed 3 bases, with 6 bases lying between them. CDR1 is SGHTA, CDR2 FQGTGA, per germline.

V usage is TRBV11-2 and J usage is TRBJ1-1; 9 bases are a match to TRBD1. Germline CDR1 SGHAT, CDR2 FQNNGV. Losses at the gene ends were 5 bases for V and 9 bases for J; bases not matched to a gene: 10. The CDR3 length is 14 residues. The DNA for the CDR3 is TGTGCCAGCAGCGCGGACAGGGGAAAAATACAAGCTTTCTTT. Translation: CASSADRGKIQAFF.